The sequence of this TCR beta chain was determined in a study of T cell changes during pregnancy in multiple sclerosis. V lost 6 bases and J lost 2; bases outside the gene matches: 3. CDR3 length equals 14 residues. Looked up from germline, CDR1 is SGHDN and CDR2 is FVKESK. Sequenced by immunoSEQ multiplex PCR; TCRdb stores in-frame clones only, minus some. The sample records 90,000 to 100,000 clones, almost 95% being singletons. The chain employs TRBV14 and TRBJ2-3, with 9 positions matching TRBD2. The TCR comes from a female donor with multiple sclerosis, enrolled in a pregnancy study. The sample in question was peripheral blood, obtained in the third trimester of pregnancy. Written as DNA, the CDR3 is TGTGCCAGCAGTGTAGCGGGGGCCACAGATACGCAGTATTTT. It specifies CASSVAGATDTQYF.